The 26 T cell receptor beta chains listed next were all sequenced from one sample in a study of identical twins. TCRdb recomputed calls from the 5' RACE reads with MiXCR, one row per CDR3 protein. The sample lists about 240,000 distinct CDR3 sequences, roughly 13% occurring once. These data were also filed under a second study, of yellow fever vaccine responses in identical twins.

Sequences were obtained from memory (CD45RO+) T cells sorted from blood. The receptors were sampled from a woman aged 18-29 years in good health.

This clonotype was counted only a few times. This chain connects TRBV20-1 to TRBJ2-5, with TRBD1 as a possible D gene (6 bases). The CDR3 totals 15 residues. V was pared by 6 bases and J by 2 bases, with 19 bases between. Looked up from germline, CDR1 is DFQATT and CDR2 is SNEGSKA (reference sequence). In nucleotides, the CDR3 is TGCAGTGCCGAGGGGGACGGACAGCCACAAGAGACCCAGTACTTC. Its protein is CSAEGDGQPQETQYF.

This clonotype has at least ten counts. V usage is TRBV5-6 and J usage is TRBJ2-1; D not resolved. Germline assignment: CDR1 SGHDT and CDR2 YYEEEE. The CDR3 consists of 12 residues. The V and J ends lost 3 bases and 10 bases respectively, with 11 bases between them. CDR3 in amino acids: CASSSPAGEQFF. In DNA form, the CDR3 reads TGTGCCAGCAGCTCCCCGGCCGGGGAGCAGTTCTTC.

CDR3 in amino acids: CSAMRQEQETQYF. The DNA for the CDR3 is TGCAGTGCTATGAGGCAGGAGCAAGAGACCCAGTACTTC. The chain uses TRBV20-1 and TRBJ2-5; D is ambiguous. The CDR3 consists of 13 residues. Trimming shortened V by 4 bases and J by 2 bases, and 11 bases separated the two germline ends. The germline CDR1 and CDR2 sequences are DFQATT and SNEGSKA (reference sequence).

This clonotype was seen a handful of times. V usage is TRBV12-3 or TRBV12-4 and J usage is TRBJ2-7; 8 bases are shared with TRBD2. This CDR3 is built from 14 residues. V lost 6 bases and J lost 6; bases outside the gene matches: 10. The CDR3 DNA reads TGTGCCAGCAGCCGCAGGGGACTAGGTGGCGAGCAGTACTTC. This translates into CASSRRGLGGEQYF.

This clonotype was counted only a few times. The chain is built from TRBV30 and TRBJ2-7; the D is unclear. The length of the CDR3 is 11 residues. V lost 2 bases and J lost 1, with 3 bases in between. Germline-derived CDR1 and CDR2 are GTSNPN and SVGIG (reference sequence). The CDR3 region has the DNA TGTGCCTGGAGTAGGTCCTACGAGCAGTACTTC. Its protein is CAWSRSYEQYF.

This clonotype has just a few counts. Here the CDR3 DNA reads TGTGCCAGCAGCTTATCGACGGGAGGTAATGAGCAGTTCTTC. Its protein is CASSLSTGGNEQFF. The gene calls are TRBV11-2 and TRBJ2-1; 7 bases are a match to TRBD2. V was pared by 2 bases and J by 7 bases, with 5 bases of the junction left unmatched. Germline CDR1 and CDR2: SGHAT and FQNNGV. This CDR3 region has 14 residues.

This clonotype was counted between two and nine times. V usage is TRBV12-3 or TRBV12-4 and J usage is TRBJ2-2, with 9 bases matching TRBD1. The CDR3 consists of 16 residues. The V and J ends lost 8 bases and 2 bases, in that order; junction bases with no gene match: 9. CDR3 loop: CASGLWTGVNTGELFF. CDR3 DNA: TGTGCCAGCGGCCTCTGGACAGGGGTAAACACCGGGGAGCTGTTTTTT.

The chain links TRBV30 to TRBJ2-3; 14 bases line up with TRBD2. The V gene's germline CDR1 is GTSNPN and CDR2 SVGIG (reference sequence). The CDR3 contains 16 residues. V lost 1 base, J lost 3 bases, and 3 bases stayed unmatched. This CDR3 is CAWSAGTSGGTDTQYF. The CDR3, as DNA: TGTGCCTGGAGTGCAGGGACTAGCGGGGGTACAGATACGCAGTATTTT.

This clonotype was seen only a few times. The chain has TRBV6-1 and TRBJ2-5; possible D gene TRBD2, 6 bases. V was pared by 8 bases and J by 3 bases, with 10 bases between. The germline V gene has CDR1 MNHNS and CDR2 SASEGT. The CDR3 is made up of 12 amino acids. The CDR3 reads CASRDLEETQYF. CDR3 bases: TGTGCCAGCCGGGACTTAGAAGAGACCCAGTACTTC.

This clonotype was observed a few times. V is TRBV5-1 and J is TRBJ2-7; 7 bases agree with TRBD1. J was trimmed by 6 bases and V by 1 base; bases with no gene match: 4. CDR3 length: 13 residues. Germline assignment: CDR1 SGHRS and CDR2 YFSETQ. The CDR3 sequence: CASSLNAGGEQYF. The CDR3 DNA reads TGCGCCAGCAGCTTGAACGCAGGGGGCGAGCAGTACTTC.

This clonotype was seen more than once but under ten times. The gene calls are TRBV28 and TRBJ2-5; 9 bases fit TRBD2. The CDR3 is 14 residues long. Germline V gene sequence: CDR1 MDHEN, CDR2 SYDVKM. The V and J ends lost 6 bases and 2 bases, in that order; junction bases with no gene match: 4. As DNA, the CDR3 is TGTGCCAGCAGCTTAGCGGGAGCACAAGAGACCCAGTACTTC. It yields the protein CASSLAGAQETQYF.

This clonotype was seen a handful of times. The gene calls are TRBV6-1 and TRBJ1-2; 7 bases agree with TRBD1. The length of the CDR3 is 13 residues. V lost 10 bases, J lost 3 bases, and 8 bases stayed unmatched. From germline, CDR1 is MNHNS and CDR2 SASEGT. The CDR3 here is CATAGGTDYGYTF. The CDR3 DNA sequence: TGTGCCACGGCGGGTGGGACAGACTATGGCTACACCTTC.

The genes are TRBV28 and TRBJ2-5; 8 bases map to TRBD1. Germline V gives CDR1 MDHEN, CDR2 SYDVKM. The CDR3 runs to 16 residues. After removal of 5 bases from V and 4 bases from J, the junction contained 12 bases not matched to a gene. The CDR3 bases are TGTGCCAGCAGTCCATTCCTCGACAGGGGAAGAGAGACCCAGTACTTC. It codes for CASSPFLDRGRETQYF.

A few counts support this clonotype. J is TRBJ2-4 and V is TRBV6-4; D not certain. Germline V CDR1 and CDR2: MRHNA, SNTAGT. Trimming removed 11 bases from V and 0 bases from J, with 8 bases in between. This CDR3 has 12 amino acids. The CDR3 is CARTLAKNIQYF. DNA of the CDR3: TGTGCCCGGACGCTAGCCAAAAACATTCAGTACTTC.

This clonotype was counted at least ten times. The V gene is TRBV20-1, the J gene TRBJ1-1; unclear D gene. There are 14 residues in the CDR3. V was clipped by 3 bases and J by 1 base, with 12 bases between them. Germline values: CDR1 DFQATT, CDR2 SNEGSKA (reference sequence). The CDR3 DNA follows: TGCAGTGCTAGTACAGACCTTAAGAACACTGAAGCTTTCTTT. It encodes CSASTDLKNTEAFF.

V gene TRBV20-1 combines with J gene TRBJ2-7, with D maybe TRBD2 (5 bases). The germline V and J ends were trimmed by 6 bases and 2 bases, with 14 bases remaining between them. There are 13 residues in the CDR3. Germline V gene data show CDR1 as DFQATT and CDR2 as SNEGSKA (reference sequence). CDR3 sequence reads: CSAESGLAYEQYF. Here the CDR3 DNA reads TGCAGTGCCGAGAGCGGCCTCGCCTACGAGCAGTACTTC.

This clonotype was counted at least ten times. The chain uses TRBV7-9 and TRBJ2-3; 10 bases agree with TRBD2. Germline lookup yields CDR1 SEHNR and CDR2 FQNEAQ (reference sequence). The CDR3 has 16 amino acids. After removal of 3 bases from V and 2 bases from J, the junction contained 5 bases not matched to a gene. CDR3 sequence (DNA): TGTGCCAGCAGCTTTGCTCTAGCGGGGGACACAGATACGCAGTATTTT. Its translation: CASSFALAGDTDTQYF.

This rearrangement joins TRBV28 to TRBJ2-3, with D maybe TRBD2 (6 bases). The germline V gene has CDR1 MDHEN and CDR2 SYDVKM. The CDR3 contains 13 residues. V was trimmed by 3 bases and J by 10 bases, leaving 14 bases between them. The DNA for the CDR3 is TGTGCCAGCAGTTTGGGACCCCCGGGAGCGCAGTATTTT. Encoded protein: CASSLGPPGAQYF.

About this clonotype itself: This may arise from a read error, as a much more abundant clone is one base away. The chain has TRBV3-1 and TRBJ2-3; 10 bases match TRBD2. The germline gives CDR1 LGHDT, CDR2 YNNKEL (reference sequence). This CDR3 has 15 residues. The chain's CDR3 is CASSLSGGATDTLYF. The CDR3 DNA reads TGTGCCAGCAGCCTAAGCGGGGGGGCAACAGATACGCTGTATTTT.

This sequence joins TRBV7-3 and TRBJ2-3; TRBD2 matches at 7 bases. V lost 5 bases, J lost 0 bases, and 5 bases stayed unmatched. The V gene's germline CDR1 is SGHTA and CDR2 FQGTGA. This CDR3 is built from 15 residues. CDR3 region: CASSQLASSTDTQYF. The CDR3 DNA reads as TGTGCCAGCAGCCAACTAGCGTCGAGCACAGATACGCAGTATTTT.

V gene TRBV5-1 combines with J gene TRBJ2-1; D is uncertain. Trimming removed 4 bases from V and 4 bases from J, with 12 bases in between. The CDR3 contains 14 residues. Germline V gene sequence: CDR1 SGHRS, CDR2 YFSETQ. This CDR3 is CASSPTKDYNEQFF. The CDR3 nucleotides are TGCGCCAGCAGCCCGACCAAAGATTACAATGAGCAGTTCTTC.

This clonotype was detected many times. V is TRBV29-1 and J is TRBJ2-1; TRBD2 aligns across 11 bases. Germline V gene sequence: CDR1 SQVTM, CDR2 ANQGSEA. CDR3 size: 13 residues. This CDR3 reads CATSGIVINEQFF. As DNA, the CDR3 is TGCGCGACTAGCGGGATAGTTATCAATGAGCAGTTCTTC.

This chain connects TRBV20-1 to TRBJ2-3, with TRBD2 as a possible D gene (6 bases). V was pared by 6 bases and J by 4 bases, with 23 bases between. This CDR3 has 16 amino acids. From germline, CDR1 is DFQATT and CDR2 SNEGSKA (reference sequence). The CDR3 loop reads CSAFRVGLRRADTQYF. In nucleotides, the CDR3 is TGCAGTGCCTTTAGGGTCGGGTTGAGGAGGGCAGATACGCAGTATTTT.

This chain links TRBV5-6 with TRBJ1-1; tentative D call: TRBD1 (5 bases). CDR1 and CDR2 from the germline V gene are SGHDT and YYEEEE. V lost 4 bases and J 4 bases, leaving 14 bases between the germline ends. The CDR3 is 14 residues long. The CDR3 is CASSADSGGTEAFF. DNA of the CDR3: TGTGCCAGCAGCGCCGACAGCGGTGGCACTGAAGCTTTCTTT.

This clonotype was seen ten or more times. The rearrangement joins TRBV7-8 to TRBJ1-2; tentative D call: TRBD1 (6 bases). CDR3 length equals 16 residues. CDR1 is SGHVS, CDR2 FQNEAQ, per germline. V lost 2 bases to trimming and J lost 0 bases, with 13 bases between them. The CDR3 spells CASSLNPGHTNYGYTF. In nucleotides, the CDR3 is TGTGCCAGCAGCTTAAATCCGGGACATACTAACTATGGCTACACCTTC.

Only one count was recorded for this clonotype. V gene TRBV28 combines with J gene TRBJ2-5; perhaps TRBD2 as D (5 bases). Trimming left V 6 bases short and J 5 bases short, with 10 bases between. This CDR3 is built from 12 residues. Germline values: CDR1 MDHEN, CDR2 SYDVKM. CDR3 nucleotides: TGTGCCAGCAGGCACAGAGGGGAGACCCAGTACTTC. Its translation: CASRHRGETQYF.